Here is one TCR beta chain with its context. In this sample, this clone turned up a few times. What antigen it recognizes has not been identified. No clone much larger than this one lies a single base away; base qualities are absent. Its CDR3 holds 15 amino acids, cysteine through phenylalanine. The read is trimmed to its CDR3 DNA, 45 bases read in frame from base 1. CDR1 and CDR2 (LNHDA, SQIVND) derive from the germline V gene (reference sequence). V has 5 bases trimmed and J has 4 bases trimmed; junction bases matching no gene number 8. The intended sense of this specimen's time point label: blood 4 weeks post-SBRT, at nephrectomy. The treatment or condition label corresponds to: 15 Gy SBRT to primary tumor, nephrectomy 4 weeks later. The samples were obtained from a clinical trial, where primary renal cell carcinomas were treated with 15 Gy stereotactic body radiation therapy and then removed by nephrectomy 4 weeks afterward. To track tumor-enriched clonotypes, serial peripheral blood was sampled from radiation-treated patients at baseline and at 2 weeks and 4 weeks after SBRT. All patients had renal cell carcinoma with clear cell pathology. The QIAamp DNA Blood Mini Kit (Qiagen) was used to prepare genomic DNA for TCR sequencing. Only samples passing all quality control checks were included in the analyses.

This sample stems from a study of radiation and T cells in renal cell carcinoma (dated by TCRdb to the early 2020s). As for the study more broadly: TCR beta sequencing covered approximately 51 samples in total, comprising about 26 tumors and approximately 27 peripheral blood samples. The final blood draw was performed at 4 weeks after radiation, at the same time as nephrectomy. Across all 50 or so samples, under 5,000,000 unique CDR3 nucleotide sequences, encoding roughly 3 million unique CDR3 amino acid sequences, were identified. General findings and caveats noted by the study authors: Because the trial had a single-armed design, the trial could not examine how radiation dose or scheduling affected the TCR repertoire. Dynamics of the blood repertoire were not tracked past 4 weeks after treatment. In blood, the top tumor clonotypes increased from baseline to 2 weeks after radiation and then shrank by 4 weeks, which suggests a temporary expansion of tumor-resident clones. Because pretreatment tumor biopsies were not available, the baseline intratumoral presence of clonotypes could not be determined.

Following the manufacturer's recommendations, the immunoSEQ kit was used to generate TCR beta libraries from genomic DNA. To prepare libraries, a first multiplex PCR with proprietary primers was run, followed by a second PCR that added unique barcodes, and a bead cleanup was done after each round. A positive control reaction and a negative control reaction, both provided in the kit, were run with every batch of samples. The final libraries were assessed on an Agilent 4200 TapeStation D1000 ScreenTape, pooled by volume, and quantified by qPCR. Sequencing ran on an Illumina NextSeq500 with a MidOutput 150-cycle cartridge, using 156 Read1 and 15 Index1 cycles with kit custom primers. The pooled library was loaded at roughly 0.92 pM with an approximately 21% PhiX control spike-in. From the authors' description of their analysis: Vendor-processed data were analyzed in R, with a clonotype defined as all T cells sharing the same CDR3 nucleotide sequence. In the clone abundance analyses, frequencies in each sample were normalized to that sample's 10,000 most abundant clones. Public T cell clones, which averaged fewer than five per sample, were removed prior to analysis. Tumor-enriched and baseline blood-enriched clonotypes were defined by at least a 32-fold difference in abundance between compartments. A beta-binomial differential abundance model was used to identify clonotypes that expanded or contracted between blood time points. Tumor-blood repertoire similarity was measured with the Baroni-Urbani and Buser coefficient, and groups were compared using two-tailed Wilcoxon tests in R. TCRdb mirrors the immuneACCESS table, restricted to in-frame sequences. Some clones are absent from its copies; in checked studies, under half trace to an unresolved V gene, and the reason for the others is unknown. V and J calls and clone size are as listed in that table; D and trimming were resolved from the DNA. The sample includes roughly 160,000 clones, with roughly nine tenths observed a single time. Approximately 10% of the sample belongs to the ten largest clones.

The source of this sequence is a woman aged 50 to 65 with renal cell carcinoma. Recombination connected TRBV19 to TRBJ1-3; 7 junctional bases match TRBD1. The sequencing here drew on blood, taken from a patient whose treatment included radiotherapy and nephrectomy. This receptor carries the CDR3 CASSPAQGGGNTIYF. The DNA sequence is given as TGTGCCAGTAGTCCGGCCCAGGGGGGCGGAAACACCATATATTTT.